The 27 T cell receptor beta chains below all came from one sample that was sequenced in a study of cytomegalovirus exposure and HLA in healthy donors. In the PCR, 60 Vbeta and 13 Jbeta primers were used. Clones were read by immunoSEQ multiplex PCR, and TCRdb kept only the in-frame ones, dropping some. The sample consists of 100,000 to 150,000 clones, around 80% of them appearing once. What was sequenced was PBMCs. The receptors originated from a woman aged 55-69 years in good health and CMV-seropositive.

Only one count was recorded for this clone. The CDR3 nucleotides are TGTGCCAGCAGTTTAGTCGTCACTAGCGGGAGGTACGAGCAGTACTTC. It encodes CASSLVVTSGRYEQYF. The chain uses TRBV27 and TRBJ2-7; TRBD2 agrees at 12 bases. In germline, CDR1 is MNHEY, CDR2 SMNVEV (reference sequence). The CDR3 totals 16 residues. With V trimmed by 2 bases and J by 4 bases, 6 bases remained unmatched.

The chain recombines TRBV6-5 with TRBJ2-7, with 8 bases matching TRBD1. Germline assignment: CDR1 MNHEY and CDR2 SVGAGI. Trimming took 5 bases from V and 5 from J; bases not matched to a gene: 11. The CDR3 covers 15 residues. The CDR3 nucleotides are TGTGCCAGCAGTCAAGTGGGGACAGGAGGCCACGAGCAGTACTTC. It specifies CASSQVGTGGHEQYF.

The gene calls are TRBV18 and TRBJ1-3; 9 positions match TRBD1. The ends lost 3 bases at V and 2 bases at J; junction bases unmatched: 5. The CDR3 length is 16 residues. Germline V gives CDR1 KGHSH, CDR2 LQKENI. The CDR3 DNA reads as TGTGCCAGCTCACCCACCGGGACAGGGCCTGGAAACACCATATATTTT. This translates into CASSPTGTGPGNTIYF.

The V and J genes are TRBV6-6 and TRBJ1-1; D possibly corresponds to TRBD1 (5 bases). This CDR3 is 11 amino acids long. Per germline, CDR1 MNHNY and CDR2 SVGAGI (reference sequence). V lost 6 bases and J 7 bases, leaving 9 bases between the germline ends. CDR3 DNA sequence: TGTGCCAGCAGGCAGACAGTTGAAGCTTTCTTT. Translating gives CASRQTVEAFF.

This clone was recorded once. The chain uses TRBV7-2 and TRBJ1-3; the D gene is possibly TRBD1 (5 bases). CDR1 and CDR2 from the germline V gene are SGHTA and FQGNSA. V was cut by 5 bases and J by 7 bases, with 12 bases left in between. The CDR3 runs to 13 residues. CDR3 in DNA: TGTGCCAGCAGCCCCCAGGGCAGGAACACCATATATTTT. As protein: CASSPQGRNTIYF.

This chain joins TRBV5-1 and TRBJ2-3, with 7 bases that match TRBD1. Germline loops: CDR1 SGHRS, CDR2 YFSETQ. Trimming took 5 bases from V and 0 from J; bases not matched to a gene: 6. The CDR3 runs to 15 residues. DNA of the CDR3: TGCGCCAGCAGGGTAAGGGGGCTTAGCACAGATACGCAGTATTTT. Translated: CASRVRGLSTDTQYF.

The chain has TRBV6-1 and TRBJ2-7; 7 bases are shared with TRBD1. The germline gives CDR1 MNHNS, CDR2 SASEGT. The CDR3 consists of 13 residues. J was trimmed by 1 base and V by 8 bases; bases with no gene match: 5. The CDR3 loop reads CASQPGQSYEQYF. The CDR3, as DNA: TGTGCCAGCCAACCGGGACAGTCCTACGAGCAGTACTTC.

The rearrangement uses TRBV19 and TRBJ2-2; tentative D call: TRBD1 (6 bases). The CDR3 contains 16 residues. V was clipped by 6 bases and J by 5 bases, with 19 bases between them. CDR1 is LNHDA, CDR2 SQIVND, per germline (reference sequence). DNA for the CDR3: TGTGCCAGTAGCACCAATCCGGGACATGGGACCGGGGAGCTGTTTTTT. Protein: CASSTNPGHGTGELFF.

The table lists this clone with a few counts. The chain employs TRBV6-5 and TRBJ1-1; possible D gene TRBD1, 5 bases. V was cut by 1 base and J by 3 bases, with 12 bases left in between. CDR3 length: 15 amino acids. CDR1 and CDR2 (germline): MNHEY, SVGAGI. The CDR3 nucleotides are TGTGCCAGCAGTTACTATTCTGGGGCGCACACTGAAGCTTTCTTT. Its translation is CASSYYSGAHTEAFF.

V gene TRBV5-1 combines with J gene TRBJ2-6; TRBD2 might be the D (5 bases). Germline V gene sequence: CDR1 SGHRS, CDR2 YFSETQ. The CDR3 is 15 residues long. The V gene lost 2 bases and the J gene lost 2 bases, with 8 bases spanning the gap. The DNA for the CDR3 is TGCGCCAGCAGCTTTCTGGGAGCTGGGGCCAACGTCCTGACTTTC. Amino acid sequence: CASSFLGAGANVLTF.

The gene calls are TRBV5-4 and TRBJ2-1; perhaps TRBD1 as D (6 bases). The CDR3 is made up of 14 amino acids. Germline loops: CDR1 SGHNT, CDR2 YYREEE (reference sequence). Trimming pared 0 bases from V and 4 bases from J, leaving 8 bases between. Written as DNA, the CDR3 is TGTGCCAGCAGCTTGGAGGGGGTTTACAATGAGCAGTTCTTC. The encoded protein is CASSLEGVYNEQFF.

The chain couples TRBV7-3 to TRBJ2-3; 10 positions match TRBD1. The CDR3 loop spans 15 amino acids. J lost 3 bases, V lost 2 bases, and 2 bases had no gene match. In germline, CDR1 is SGHTA, CDR2 FQGTGA. CDR3 sequence reads: CASSLDRGLTDTQYF. DNA of the CDR3: TGTGCCAGCAGCTTAGACAGGGGGCTTACAGATACGCAGTATTTT.

The chain combines TRBV7-2 with TRBJ1-2; D is possibly TRBD1 (5 bases). CDR3 size: 14 residues. The ends were cut back, 1 base at V and 3 bases at J, with 9 bases in the middle. Per the germline V gene, CDR1 is SGHTA and CDR2 is FQGNSA. Here the CDR3 reads CASSLVVQDYGYTF. CDR3 DNA sequence: TGTGCCAGCAGCTTAGTGGTACAGGACTATGGCTACACCTTC.

This chain connects TRBV4-3 to TRBJ2-5, with 11 nucleotides matching TRBD2. Germline V gene sequence: CDR1 LGHNA, CDR2 YSLEER. V lost 4 bases, J lost 1 base, and 5 bases stayed unmatched. This CDR3 region has 16 residues. DNA of the CDR3: TGCGCCAGCAGCCGTGTAGCGGGAGGGCGCCAAGAGACCCAGTACTTC. It specifies CASSRVAGGRQETQYF.

The chain is built from TRBV6-1 and TRBJ1-5, with D perhaps TRBD1 (6 bases). Trimming removed 0 bases from V and 7 bases from J, with 10 bases in between. There are 14 residues in the CDR3. Germline CDR1 is MNHNS and CDR2 is SASEGT. CDR3 sequence reads: CASSEAGGQQPQHF. CDR3 in DNA: TGTGCCAGCAGTGAAGCGGGGGGGCAGCAGCCCCAGCATTTT.

The genes are TRBV7-2 and TRBJ1-3, with 7 bases that match TRBD1. The CDR3 loop spans 15 amino acids. The V segment lost 5 bases and the J segment 1 base; nucleotides outside the gene matches: 5. Germline values: CDR1 SGHTA, CDR2 FQGNSA. The CDR3, as DNA: TGTGCCAGCAGCCTAGGGACAGCTTCTGGAAACACCATATATTTT. Translation gives CASSLGTASGNTIYF. Combining the CDR3 with reference TRBV7-2 and TRBJ1-3 gives the whole variable domain GAGVSQSPSNKVTEKGKDVELRCDPISGHTALYWYRQSLGQGLEFLIYFQGNSAPDKSGLPSDRFSAERTGGSVSTLTIQRTQQEDSAVYLCASSLGTASGNTIYFGEGSWLTVV.

The chain has TRBV11-2 and TRBJ2-5; a possible D gene is TRBD2 (5 bases). This CDR3 has 13 amino acids. The V gene lost 6 bases and the J gene lost 4 bases, with 12 bases spanning the gap. The germline V gene encodes CDR1 SGHAT and CDR2 FQNNGV. The CDR3 region is CASRSGRGETQYF. Written as DNA, the CDR3 is TGTGCCAGCAGATCCGGACGGGGAGAGACCCAGTACTTC.

The chain combines TRBV4-3 with TRBJ2-2; D possibly corresponds to TRBD2 (5 bases). The germline gives CDR1 LGHNA, CDR2 YSLEER. V was clipped by 0 bases and J by 7 bases, with 12 bases between them. The CDR3 spans 15 residues. CDR3 bases: TGCGCCAGCAGCCAAGACCTCGCGGGTGGCGGGGAGCTGTTTTTT. It codes for CASSQDLAGGGELFF.

The CDR3 here is CASKLLAGGTDTQYF. The DNA of the CDR3 is TGCGCCAGCAAACTCTTAGCGGGAGGCACAGATACGCAGTATTTT. The genes are TRBV5-1 and TRBJ2-3; the match to TRBD2 covers 9 bases. Germline V gene data show CDR1 as SGHRS and CDR2 as YFSETQ. The trim removed 6 bases at V and 1 base at J, leaving 6 bases unmatched. The CDR3 sequence is 15 residues long.

This clone was detected a few times. CDR3 sequence reads: CASHHRGGEKLFF. CDR3 DNA: TGTGCCAGTCACCACAGGGGTGGGGAAAAACTGTTTTTT. The gene calls are TRBV2 and TRBJ1-4, with TRBD1 matching 7 bases. This CDR3 contains 13 residues. Germline CDR1 is SNHLY and CDR2 is FYNNEI. Trimming took 9 bases from V and 8 from J; bases not matched to a gene: 9.

The rearrangement uses TRBV10-3 and TRBJ2-2; the match to TRBD2 covers 13 bases. Germline loops: CDR1 ENHRY, CDR2 SYGVKD. There are 17 residues in the CDR3. The V segment lost 11 bases and the J segment 4 bases; nucleotides outside the gene matches: 13. The CDR3 sequence is CAPSGLAGPGGTGELFF. The CDR3 nucleotides are TGTGCCCCTTCGGGACTAGCGGGACCTGGGGGCACCGGGGAGCTGTTTTTT.

The chain joins TRBV28 to TRBJ2-7, with a tentative D call TRBD1 (5 bases). Trimming left V 1 base short and J 2 bases short, with 12 bases between. This CDR3 spans 15 amino acids. In germline, CDR1 is MDHEN, CDR2 SYDVKM. The DNA of the CDR3 is TGTGCCAGCAGTTTATTGCGCAGGGCACCCTACGAGCAGTACTTC. This sequence encodes CASSLLRRAPYEQYF.

CDR3 bases: TGTGCTAGTGGTTACCCAGGGTCAGATACGCAGTATTTT. Protein: CASGYPGSDTQYF. The V gene is TRBV12-5, the J gene TRBJ2-3; a weak D match, TRBD1 (5 bases). With 4 bases removed from V and 4 bases from J, the gap between germline ends came to 9 bases. Looked up from germline, CDR1 is LGHNT and CDR2 is FRNRAP. CDR3 length: 13 residues.

The rearrangement links TRBV7-2 to TRBJ1-6; no clear D. This CDR3 has 13 residues. Germline values: CDR1 SGHTA, CDR2 FQGNSA. V gave up 1 base and J gave up 15 bases, with 13 bases separating them. The CDR3 here is CASSLEEGSYLHF. CDR3 coding DNA: TGTGCCAGCAGCTTAGAGGAGGGCTCATACCTCCACTTT. Using reference TRBV7-2 and TRBJ1-6 for the parts outside the CDR3, the full variable domain is GAGVSQSPSNKVTEKGKDVELRCDPISGHTALYWYRQSLGQGLEFLIYFQGNSAPDKSGLPSDRFSAERTGGSVSTLTIQRTQQEDSAVYLCASSLEEGSYLHFGNGTRLTVT.

The chain combines TRBV5-5 with TRBJ1-1, with TRBD1 matching over 7 bases. This CDR3 is 12 amino acids long. CDR1 and CDR2 (germline): SGHKS, YYEKEE (reference sequence). The trim removed 1 base at V and 8 bases at J, leaving 2 bases unmatched. The CDR3 DNA sequence: TGTGCCAGCAGCTTGTGGGACAGCGAAGCTTTCTTT. Translated: CASSLWDSEAFF.

The V call is TRBV28, the J call TRBJ1-2, with no clear D. Per the germline V gene, CDR1 is MDHEN and CDR2 is SYDVKM. The CDR3 sequence is 11 residues long. Deletions cut 5 bases from V and 2 bases from J, with 3 bases between. The chain's CDR3 is CASSLNYGYTF. The CDR3 DNA reads as TGTGCCAGCAGTCTAAACTATGGCTACACCTTC.

The chain uses TRBV7-3 and TRBJ1-2; 9 bases line up with TRBD1. J lost 3 bases, V lost 5 bases, and 7 bases had no gene match. Germline values: CDR1 SGHTA, CDR2 FQGTGA. The length of the CDR3 is 15 residues. The CDR3 here is CASSPNGQGHYGYTF. The DNA for the CDR3 is TGTGCCAGCAGCCCTAATGGACAGGGGCACTATGGCTACACCTTC.